A single sample is the source of the 28 T cell receptor beta chains below, sequenced in a study of blood T cells in healthy people across ages. Alongside a J-beta primer mix, a sample-barcoded 5' primer served in a second PCR lasting roughly 7 to 12 cycles. Via MiXCR, TCRdb re-called the 5' RACE reads, giving one row per CDR3 protein. Of about 900,000 distinct CDR3 sequences in the sample, roughly 50% were seen once. Material: blood. The receptors originated from a man aged 25 to 40 in good health.

This clonotype was seen a few times. The genes are TRBV5-1 and TRBJ2-6; perhaps D is TRBD1 or TRBD2 (5 bases each). This CDR3 spans 17 amino acids. Trimming pared 4 bases from V and 0 bases from J, leaving 14 bases between. Germline CDR1 is SGHRS and CDR2 is YFSETQ. CDR3 amino acids: CASSAGTFVSGANVLTF. The CDR3 nucleotides are TGCGCCAGCAGCGCCGGGACGTTCGTCTCTGGGGCCAACGTCCTGACTTTC.

This clonotype has just a few counts. The genes are TRBV20-1 and TRBJ2-1; a weak D match, TRBD2 (6 bases). This CDR3 is 15 amino acids long. V shed 0 bases and J shed 0 bases, with 9 bases lying between them. Germline CDR1 DFQATT, CDR2 SNEGSKA (reference sequence). DNA for the CDR3: TGCAGTGCTAGAGATTTCGGGGGCTCCTACAATGAGCAGTTCTTC. Translating it yields CSARDFGGSYNEQFF.

For this clonotype: A much larger clonotype is one base distant, so this may be a read error. This chain uses TRBV5-5 with TRBJ2-5, with 10 positions matching TRBD1. Germline lookup yields CDR1 SGHKS and CDR2 YYEKEE (reference sequence). The CDR3 is 16 amino acids. CDR3 nucleotide sequence: TGTGTCATTGATCCCCAGGAAGACAGGGGGCGTGAGACCCAGTACTTC. It encodes CVIDPQEDRGRETQYF.

The CDR3 sequence is CASTRRGSYEQYF. Written as DNA, the CDR3 is TGTGCCAGCACCCGAAGAGGGTCCTACGAGCAGTACTTC. This sequence joins TRBV2 and TRBJ2-7; D possibly corresponds to TRBD2 (5 bases). Germline lookup yields CDR1 SNHLY and CDR2 FYNNEI. The V and J ends lost 7 bases and 1 base respectively, with 11 bases between them. The CDR3 is 13 amino acids.

This clonotype has only a few counts. CDR3 in DNA: TGTGCCATCAGTGAGTCGACAACTAATGAAAAACTGTTTTTT. Its translation is CAISESTTNEKLFF. This sequence joins TRBV10-3 and TRBJ1-4; D ambiguous. V was clipped by 0 bases and J by 0 bases, with 2 bases between them. Germline-derived CDR1 and CDR2 are ENHRY and SYGVKD. The CDR3 spans 14 residues.

The rearrangement links TRBV20-1 to TRBJ1-2; 11 nucleotides match TRBD1. Germline V gives CDR1 DFQATT, CDR2 SNEGSKA (reference sequence). The CDR3 totals 15 residues. The trim removed 6 bases at V and 6 bases at J, leaving 12 bases unmatched. For the CDR3, the DNA is TGCAGTGCCCCTCACGGACAGGGGGCTTGGGATGGCTACACCTTC. Residues: CSAPHGQGAWDGYTF.

The chain has TRBV20-1 and TRBJ2-1, with TRBD2 as a possible D gene (5 bases). V lost 1 base and J lost 5, with 12 bases in between. Looked up from germline, CDR1 is DFQATT and CDR2 is SNEGSKA (reference sequence). This CDR3 has 14 amino acids. The CDR3 DNA reads as TGCAGTGCTAGAGGGTGGAGGAGAAACAATGAGCAGTTCTTC. Translating gives CSARGWRRNNEQFF.

The chain employs TRBV7-2 and TRBJ2-7; D may correspond to TRBD1 or TRBD2 (5 bases each). Germline values: CDR1 SGHTA, CDR2 FQGNSA. This CDR3 region has 16 residues. V lost 5 bases, J lost 2 bases, and 19 bases lay in between. The CDR3 DNA reads TGTGCCAGCAGCACCCGCAAGGGGAGACGAGCCTACGAGCAGTACTTC. As protein: CASSTRKGRRAYEQYF.

On this clonotype itself: Possible read error: a much larger clone is one base away. J is TRBJ1-6 and V is TRBV5-6; D unresolved. V shed 3 bases and J shed 7 bases, with 17 bases lying between them. The CDR3 covers 16 residues. From germline, CDR1 is SGHDT and CDR2 YYEEEE. CDR3 nucleotides: TGTGCCAGCAGCTATCGGGTTAGTCGCGAGAATTCACCCCTCCACTTT. This encodes CASSYRVSRENSPLHF.

The chain is built from TRBV29-1 and TRBJ2-7; 10 bases are a match to TRBD2. The J call may be incorrect, as the DNA end agrees better with TRBJ2-5. CDR1 is SQVTM and CDR2 is ANQGSEA in the germline V gene. The CDR3 is made up of 13 amino acids. CDR3 bases: TGCAGCGTTGGAGCGGGGGGGCGGCAGACCCAGTACTTC. Its protein product is CSVGAGGRQTQYF.

The gene calls are TRBV10-3 and TRBJ1-2; D is ambiguous. V shed 10 bases and J shed 0 bases, with 15 bases lying between them. There are 14 residues in the CDR3. Germline CDR1 ENHRY, CDR2 SYGVKD. The CDR3 DNA sequence: TGTGCCACAGGATGGGAGGGAGCTAACTATGGCTACACCTTC. Amino acids: CATGWEGANYGYTF.

Remarks on this clonotype: Sequence at one end of the junction differs from germline and may be a read error. The rearrangement links TRBV12-3 or TRBV12-4 to TRBJ2-5; TRBD1 agrees at 7 bases. The last part of the DNA fits TRBJ2-4 better; the J call may be wrong. The CDR3 extends over 16 amino acids. The CDR3 DNA sequence: TGTGCCAGCAGATTAGAACAGGACAGGTCCAAAAACATTCAGTACTTC. It codes for CASRLEQDRSKNIQYF.

This clonotype was counted many times. The chain employs TRBV11-2 and TRBJ2-3, with 10 bases lining up with TRBD2. The germline V gene has CDR1 SGHAT and CDR2 FQNNGV. There are 16 residues in the CDR3. Germline trimming cut 0 bases from V and 3 bases from J; bases unmatched to any gene: 3. CDR3 region: CASSLEASGGTDTQYF. The CDR3 DNA reads TGTGCCAGCAGCTTAGAGGCTAGCGGGGGAACAGATACGCAGTATTTT.

The V call is TRBV5-1, the J call TRBJ2-5; D call uncertain. Germline CDR1 SGHRS, CDR2 YFSETQ. The CDR3 is made up of 14 amino acids. Trimming left V 5 bases short and J 5 bases short, with 16 bases between. CDR3 in amino acids: CASSGQDLSETQYF. The CDR3 region has the DNA TGCGCCAGCAGTGGGCAGGACCTGAGTGAGACCCAGTACTTC. Combining the CDR3 with reference TRBV5-1 and TRBJ2-5 gives the whole variable domain KAGVTQTPRYLIKTRGQQVTLSCSPISGHRSVSWYQQTPGQGLQFLFEYFSETQRNKGNFPGRFSGRQFSNSRSEMNVSTLELGDSALYLCASSGQDLSETQYFGPGTRLLVL.

This clonotype has just a few counts. The rearrangement joins TRBV14 to TRBJ2-7; 7 positions agree with TRBD1. Trimming took 1 base from V and 4 from J; bases not matched to a gene: 7. This CDR3 contains 15 residues. From germline, CDR1 is SGHDN and CDR2 FVKESK. CDR3 coding DNA: TGTGCCAGCAGCCAAGGACAGGGCCGGATGTACGAGCAGTACTTC. It codes for CASSQGQGRMYEQYF.

This clonotype occurred many times. The chain uses TRBV5-1 and TRBJ2-5; 7 bases agree with TRBD2. The CDR3 covers 14 residues. Trimming took 4 bases from V and 3 from J; bases not matched to a gene: 6. Per the germline V gene, CDR1 is SGHRS and CDR2 is YFSETQ. The CDR3 nucleotides are TGCGCCAGCAGCCCTACCGGACTAGAAGAGACCCAGTACTTC. The encoded protein is CASSPTGLEETQYF.

This chain joins TRBV2 and TRBJ2-3; 8 bases fit TRBD1. The trim removed 11 bases at V and 5 bases at J, leaving 6 bases unmatched. CDR3 length: 12 amino acids. Germline V CDR1 and CDR2: SNHLY, FYNNEI. The CDR3 DNA follows: TGTGCCGGCCGGACAGGGCTAGATACGCAGTATTTT. It yields the protein CAGRTGLDTQYF.

The rearrangement joins TRBV6-1 to TRBJ2-1, with 13 bases matching TRBD2. This CDR3 contains 14 residues. Losses at the gene ends were 8 bases for V and 6 bases for J; bases not matched to a gene: 4. From germline, CDR1 is MNHNS and CDR2 SASEGT. CDR3 sequence reads: CASGLAGASNEQFF. CDR3 in DNA: TGTGCCAGCGGACTAGCGGGGGCTAGCAATGAGCAGTTCTTC.

The chain combines TRBV10-3 with TRBJ2-2, with 7 bases identical to TRBD1. Per germline, CDR1 ENHRY and CDR2 SYGVKD. The CDR3 spans 13 residues. J lost 0 bases, V lost 9 bases, and 1 base had no gene match. CDR3 sequence reads: CAMGQTNTGELFF. As DNA, the CDR3 is TGTGCCATGGGACAGACGAACACCGGGGAGCTGTTTTTT.

The chain recombines TRBV7-6 with TRBJ1-4; no reliable D call. CDR3 size: 14 residues. Trimming took off 1 base at V and 4 bases at J, with 7 bases between the two ends. Germline V CDR1 and CDR2: SGHVS, FNYEAQ. The CDR3 is CASSLGRGNEKLFF. The CDR3 DNA reads TGTGCCAGCAGCTTAGGGCGCGGTAATGAAAAACTGTTTTTT.

The chain links TRBV5-1 to TRBJ1-2, with 7 bases aligning to TRBD1. This CDR3 has 16 residues. With 0 bases clipped from V and 6 bases from J, the junction kept 11 bases outside the gene matches. Per germline, CDR1 SGHRS and CDR2 YFSETQ. CDR3 in DNA: TGCGCCAGCAGCTTGGCCCGGGAACAGGGGCTAGATGGCTACACCTTC. Translating it yields CASSLAREQGLDGYTF. The whole variable domain, filled in from reference TRBV5-1 and TRBJ1-2, reads KAGVTQTPRYLIKTRGQQVTLSCSPISGHRSVSWYQQTPGQGLQFLFEYFSETQRNKGNFPGRFSGRQFSNSRSEMNVSTLELGDSALYLCASSLAREQGLDGYTFGSGTRLTVV.

The gene calls are TRBV20-1 and TRBJ2-1, with 11 bases matching TRBD2. With the DNA end fitting TRBJ2-7 better, the J assignment may be wrong. The CDR3 loop spans 17 amino acids. Germline V lookup: CDR1 DFQATT, CDR2 SNEGSKA (reference sequence). The CDR3 DNA reads TGCAGTGCTAGAGCGGGTAGCGGGGGGGTCACCTACAATGAGCAGTACTTC. It specifies CSARAGSGGVTYNEQYF.

The genes are TRBV28 and TRBJ1-1; D may be TRBD1 (6 bases). V was pared by 6 bases and J by 1 base, with 15 bases between. CDR3 length: 15 residues. Germline V gene lookup returns CDR1 MDHEN and CDR2 SYDVKM. The CDR3 coding sequence is TGTGCCAGCAGCCTGGGGGGCAGAGCGAACACTGAAGCTTTCTTT. Protein product: CASSLGGRANTEAFF.

This chain joins TRBV7-2 and TRBJ2-3; D not resolved. V lost 11 bases, J lost 6 bases, and 15 bases lay in between. The CDR3 has 12 residues. Germline V gives CDR1 SGHTA, CDR2 FQGNSA. The CDR3 DNA sequence: TGTGCCGGCACCTTCCAAACGGATACGCAGTATTTT. Encoded protein: CAGTFQTDTQYF.

This sequence joins TRBV5-1 and TRBJ1-4; D is unclear. Germline CDR1 is SGHRS and CDR2 is YFSETQ. V shed 4 bases and J shed 4 bases, with 11 bases lying between them. The CDR3 sequence is 14 residues long. The CDR3 DNA follows: TGCGCCAGCAGCGCCGGACGGGTTAATGAAAAACTGTTTTTT. It translates to CASSAGRVNEKLFF.

This clonotype has just a few counts. As DNA, the CDR3 is TGCAGTGCCCCCCGGGGAAACTATGGCTACACCTTC. Its translation: CSAPRGNYGYTF. The V call is TRBV20-1, the J call TRBJ1-2; unclear D gene. Germline CDR1 DFQATT, CDR2 SNEGSKA (reference sequence). The CDR3 covers 12 residues. The ends were cut back, 6 bases at V and 2 bases at J, with 10 bases in the middle.

The chain links TRBV4-1 to TRBJ2-5; D uncertain. Germline V gene data show CDR1 as MGHRA and CDR2 as YSYEKL. With 4 bases removed from V and 2 bases from J, the gap between germline ends came to 11 bases. The CDR3 covers 14 residues. This chain's CDR3 is CASSRNTEQETQYF. The CDR3 DNA reads TGCGCCAGCAGCCGCAACACAGAACAAGAGACCCAGTACTTC.

This rearrangement joins TRBV7-9 to TRBJ2-5; 10 bases fit TRBD2. The J call may be incorrect, as the DNA end agrees better with TRBJ2-1. The CDR3 extends over 19 amino acids. Germline lookup yields CDR1 SEHNR and CDR2 FQNEAQ (reference sequence). The CDR3 spells CASSLIPLAGDLEQETQFF. In nucleotides, the CDR3 is TGTGCCAGCAGCTTGATCCCGCTAGCGGGGGACCTAGAGCAAGAGACCCAGTTCTTC.